What follows are 22 T cell receptor beta chains derived from one specimen sequenced in a study of cytotoxic CD8 clonotypes in ibrutinib-treated CLL (TCRdb year 2021). The library came from the immunoSEQ multiplex PCR assay. Entries here come from immuneACCESS through TCRdb and include only in-frame sequences with V and J called. Some clones fail to appear in such tables; in the studies checked, an unresolved V gene covers under half of the shortfall, and the cause of the remainder is unknown. Within this sample are some 170,000 clones, with more than 70% of them counted one time only. Together, the top ten hold 3% of the sample. Explained via the paper, the time point label denotes: progressive disease on ibrutinib. Source: PBMCs, taken at disease progression, from a patient treated with ibrutinib. These receptors were obtained from a human donor with chronic lymphocytic leukemia.

In this sample, this clone turned up a few times. V usage is TRBV7-9 and J usage is TRBJ1-2; the D gene is possibly TRBD1 (6 bases). The V gene's germline CDR1 is SEHNR and CDR2 FQNEAQ (reference sequence). The CDR3 consists of 13 residues. Trimming stripped 5 bases from V and 8 bases from J, with 15 bases between. The CDR3 here is CASSPAGAEGYTF. The CDR3 nucleotides are TGTGCCAGCAGCCCGGCGGGGGCTGAAGGCTACACCTTC.

The CDR3 DNA is TGTGCCAGCAGTCAGGGGGCGTCGTATGGCGGGGAGCTGTTTTTT. Its translation is CASSQGASYGGELFF. The chain combines TRBV2 with TRBJ2-2; 8 bases match TRBD1. Losses at the gene ends were 5 bases for V and 7 bases for J; bases not matched to a gene: 9. The length of the CDR3 is 15 residues. Germline-derived CDR1 and CDR2 are SNHLY and FYNNEI.

V and J are TRBV7-8 and TRBJ1-4; D is ambiguous. The V gene's germline CDR1 is SGHVS and CDR2 FQNEAQ. The CDR3 has 15 residues. Between the trimmed V and J ends, which lost 4 bases and 7 bases, there was a span of 16 bases. CDR3 protein: CASSSQDGLREKLFF. CDR3 nucleotides: TGTGCCAGCAGCTCCCAGGACGGTTTGCGTGAAAAACTGTTTTTT.

The V and J genes are TRBV7-9 and TRBJ1-2; D might be TRBD1 (5 bases). The CDR3 runs 17 residues. V lost 3 bases and J lost 2, with 19 bases in between. Germline V gene lookup returns CDR1 SEHNR and CDR2 FQNEAQ (reference sequence). The CDR3 protein is CASSLDEGTGSNYGYTF. CDR3 bases: TGTGCCAGCAGCTTGGACGAAGGGACGGGGAGCAACTATGGCTACACCTTC.

The rearrangement links TRBV28 to TRBJ2-7; the match to TRBD2 covers 13 bases. Germline values: CDR1 MDHEN, CDR2 SYDVKM. The CDR3 contains 18 residues. The V gene end was trimmed by 3 bases and the J gene end by 4 bases; junction bases not matched to a gene: 12. CDR3 residues: CASSFVLGLAGVRYEQYF. CDR3 in DNA: TGTGCCAGCAGTTTCGTCCTCGGACTAGCGGGAGTTAGGTACGAGCAGTACTTC.

This chain connects TRBV18 to TRBJ2-5, with D unclear. The CDR3 runs to 13 residues. V was trimmed by 2 bases and J by 0 bases, leaving 4 bases between them. CDR1 and CDR2 (germline): KGHSH, LQKENI. The CDR3 reads CASSPSDQETQYF. The CDR3 bases are TGTGCCAGCTCACCATCGGACCAAGAGACCCAGTACTTC.

The J gene is TRBJ2-5, the V gene TRBV4-1; TRBD1 is a possible D gene (6 bases). V gave up 6 bases and J gave up 2 bases, with 25 bases separating them. CDR1 MGHRA and CDR2 YSYEKL come from the germline V gene. This CDR3 has 18 amino acids. The CDR3 DNA reads TGCGCCAGCAGTCACTCCCAAGGAGGCAGGGGAAGTCAAGAGACCCAGTACTTC. This codes for CASSHSQGGRGSQETQYF.

The chain couples TRBV19 to TRBJ1-5; D is unresolved. The CDR3 spans 16 residues. CDR1 is LNHDA, CDR2 SQIVND, per germline (reference sequence). The germline V and J ends were trimmed by 3 bases and 1 base, with 13 bases remaining between them. The CDR3 sequence is CASSMPALGSNQPQHF. The CDR3, as DNA: TGTGCCAGTAGTATGCCTGCCCTGGGGAGCAATCAGCCCCAGCATTTT.

This clone was recorded a few times. V gene TRBV7-2 combines with J gene TRBJ1-5, with D perhaps matching TRBD1 (6 bases). This CDR3 region has 16 residues. Germline values: CDR1 SGHTA, CDR2 FQGNSA. V shed 0 bases and J shed 7 bases, with 16 bases lying between them. CDR3 coding DNA: TGTGCCAGCAGCTTAGCGTTAGGGGGAGTCGGGCAGCCCCAGCATTTT. It is translated as CASSLALGGVGQPQHF.

This clone came up once. The V gene is TRBV7-2, the J gene TRBJ2-1; 12 bases fit TRBD2. Germline CDR1 and CDR2: SGHTA and FQGNSA. The CDR3 sequence is 15 residues long. J gave up 8 bases and V 0 bases, and 2 bases lay outside the gene matches. The CDR3 coding sequence is TGTGCCAGCAGCTTAGCGACTAGCGGGAGTCATGAGCAGTTCTTC. It encodes CASSLATSGSHEQFF.

V gene TRBV6-6 combines with J gene TRBJ1-5; unclear D gene. Trimming took 5 bases from V and 5 from J, leaving 10 bases between them. Germline V gene data show CDR1 as MNHNY and CDR2 as SVGAGI (reference sequence). The CDR3 has 13 amino acids. The CDR3 DNA sequence: TGTGCCAGCAGTCCACAAAGGGATCAGCCCCAGCATTTT. Translation: CASSPQRDQPQHF.

J is TRBJ2-3 and V is TRBV6-1, with 7 bases aligning to TRBD2. Germline assignment: CDR1 MNHNS and CDR2 SASEGT. The J segment lost 4 bases and the V segment lost 3 bases, leaving 13 bases of the junction unmatched. CDR3 length equals 17 residues. CDR3 loop: CASSEPPLAAGADTQYF. The CDR3 nucleotides read TGTGCCAGCAGTGAGCCCCCCCTAGCGGCGGGGGCAGATACGCAGTATTTT.

The V and J genes are TRBV6-5 and TRBJ1-1; D not certain. V was trimmed by 7 bases and J by 3 bases, leaving 6 bases between them. The germline V gene has CDR1 MNHEY and CDR2 SVGAGI. The CDR3 loop spans 11 amino acids. The CDR3, as DNA: TGTGCCAGCATTTTTTACACTGAAGCTTTCTTT. This codes for CASIFYTEAFF.

The chain carries TRBV5-5 and TRBJ2-7, with D maybe TRBD1 (5 bases). Germline V gives CDR1 SGHKS, CDR2 YYEKEE (reference sequence). The length of the CDR3 is 16 residues. V dropped 6 bases and J dropped 2 bases, with 21 bases sitting between them. CDR3 in amino acids: CASTLSLRQGPYEQYF. CDR3 DNA sequence: TGTGCCAGCACCCTATCCCTACGGCAGGGCCCCTACGAGCAGTACTTC.

The chain recombines TRBV7-9 with TRBJ2-7; D is perhaps TRBD1 (6 bases). Germline CDR1 and CDR2: SEHNR and FQNEAQ (reference sequence). This CDR3 comprises 14 residues. The V and J ends lost 5 bases and 2 bases respectively, with 13 bases between them. In DNA, the CDR3 is TGTGCCAGCAGCCTGGGACAAGGGACCTACGAGCAGTACTTC. Translation: CASSLGQGTYEQYF.

This clone was seen only a few times. V gene TRBV18 combines with J gene TRBJ1-2, with 10 bases lining up with TRBD1. The ends lost 3 bases at V and 7 bases at J; junction bases unmatched: 8. CDR1 is KGHSH and CDR2 is LQKENI in the germline V gene. This CDR3 region has 15 residues. The CDR3 region is CASSPTGQGDVGYTF. Written as DNA, the CDR3 is TGTGCCAGCTCACCGACCGGACAGGGGGATGTTGGCTACACCTTC.

The chain joins TRBV6-5 to TRBJ1-3; 7 bases fit TRBD1. Germline CDR1 MNHEY, CDR2 SVGAGI. The V gene end was trimmed by 6 bases and the J gene end by 0 bases; junction bases not matched to a gene: 5. The CDR3 extends over 15 amino acids. CDR3 sequence: CASRTGTASGNTIYF. The CDR3 DNA follows: TGTGCCAGCAGGACCGGGACAGCCTCTGGAAACACCATATATTTT.

The chain combines TRBV10-3 with TRBJ2-7, with 12 positions matching TRBD1. Germline V lookup: CDR1 ENHRY, CDR2 SYGVKD. The V segment lost 2 bases and the J segment 4 bases; nucleotides outside the gene matches: 6. The CDR3 has 16 residues. The CDR3 spells CAISEGTGGQRYEQYF. CDR3 nucleotide sequence: TGTGCCATCAGTGAGGGGACAGGGGGCCAACGGTACGAGCAGTACTTC.

This rearrangement joins TRBV7-9 to TRBJ2-7; D is possibly TRBD1 or TRBD2 (5 bases each). The length of the CDR3 is 15 residues. From germline, CDR1 is SEHNR and CDR2 FQNEAQ (reference sequence). V lost 4 bases and J lost 3, with 16 bases in between. The CDR3 protein is CASSSSLGEHYEQYF. CDR3 coding DNA: TGTGCCAGCAGCTCCAGTTTGGGGGAGCACTACGAGCAGTACTTC. Filled out from reference TRBV7-9 and TRBJ2-7, the complete variable domain reads DTGVSQNPRHKITKRGQNVTFRCDPISEHNRLYWYRQTLGQGPEFLTYFQNEAQLEKSRLLSDRFSAERPKGSFSTLEIQRTEQGDSAMYLCASSSSLGEHYEQYFGPGTRLTVT.

Concerning this clone: At one boundary the junction diverges from the germline segment, which might be a read error. The rearrangement uses TRBV7-7 and TRBJ2-5; D not certain. Per germline, CDR1 SSHAT and CDR2 FNYEAQ (reference sequence). The CDR3 consists of 15 residues. The CDR3 is CASSLSPNQKETQYF. The DNA for the CDR3 is TGTGCTAGCAGCTTAAGCCCTAACCAGAAAGAGACCCAGTACTTC. Variable domain in full (rest from reference TRBV7-7 and TRBJ2-5): GAGVSQSPRYKVTKRGQDVTLRCDPISSHATLYWYQQALGQGPEFLTYFNYEAQPDKSGLPSDRFSAERPEGSISTLTIQRTEQRDSAMYRCASSLSPNQKETQYFGPGTRLLVL.

The chain has TRBV18 and TRBJ2-1; D gene ambiguous. Germline lookup yields CDR1 KGHSH and CDR2 LQKENI. Between the trimmed V and J ends, which lost 4 bases and 3 bases, there was a span of 19 bases. This CDR3 is 17 amino acids long. The CDR3 region is CASSRATYLLDYNEQFF. CDR3 DNA: TGTGCCAGCTCACGAGCCACATATCTTTTAGACTACAATGAGCAGTTCTTC.

The chain carries TRBV2 and TRBJ1-1; 8 bases match TRBD1. Losses at the gene ends were 3 bases for V and 11 bases for J; bases not matched to a gene: 5. Germline V lookup: CDR1 SNHLY, CDR2 FYNNEI. The CDR3 loop spans 12 amino acids. CDR3 amino acids: CASSETGDYAFF. The CDR3 coding sequence is TGTGCCAGCAGTGAGACAGGGGATTATGCTTTCTTT.